The entry below gives a single T cell receptor (beta chain) sequence along with its context. Germline CDR1 and CDR2: LGHNA and YNFKEQ. The CDR3 sequence is 15 residues long. The J segment lost 5 bases and the V segment lost 4 bases, leaving 9 bases of the junction unmatched. The sample originates from a study of blood T cell repertoires in COVID-19. Overall study: There were acute and convalescent COVID-19 samples, and they came from the United States, Italy and Spain. From T cells, B-cell-depleted T cells, or PBMCs came the material, which was cDNA or gDNA.

Original data processing: Researchers report that nucleated cell counts were estimated from reference gene primer amplification. Produced via immunoSEQ multiplex PCR; TCRdb's table is partial and in-frame only. The DNA gave D and trimming, while V, J and clone size come from that table. Of roughly 200,000 clones in the sample, 88% were seen once. The sequenced sample consisted of peripheral blood. The V and J genes are TRBV4-2 and TRBJ2-3; 7 positions match TRBD2. This TCR was recovered from a young man with active or convalescent COVID-19. CDR3 sequence: CASSPTGTGGDTQYF. CDR3 bases: TGTGCCAGCAGCCCGACCGGGACGGGGGGAGATACGCAGTATTTT.